This TCR beta chain appears in the sequencing data of a study of blood T cell repertoires in COVID-19. For the study at large: In each case, the material was cDNA or gDNA derived from T cells, B-cell-depleted T cells, or PBMCs.

This table comes from immunoSEQ multiplex PCR, and its TCRdb copy is limited to in-frame clones, with some not included. Found here are 400,000 or so clones, roughly 88% of them singletons; the top ten hold less than 0.75%. The CDR3 sequence is 12 residues long. V lost 6 bases and J lost 8, with 16 bases in between. Germline lookup yields CDR1 SQVTM and CDR2 ANQGSEA. The sequence was collected from a man aged 18 to 29 who had recovered from COVID-19. Sequenced: PBMCs or T cells enriched from blood (not recorded which). The chain employs TRBV29-1 and TRBJ1-2; unclear D gene. The chain's CDR3 is CSVALPGGGYTF. DNA of the CDR3: TGCAGCGTGGCCCTCCCCGGAGGGGGCTACACCTTC. The full variable domain, its missing parts supplied by reference TRBV29-1 and TRBJ1-2, is SAVISQKPSRDICQRGTSLTIQCQVDSQVTMMFWYRQQPGQSLTLIATANQGSEATYESGFVIDKFPISRPNLTFSTLTVSNMSPEDSSIYLCSVALPGGGYTFGSGTRLTVV.